This T cell receptor beta chain was documented in a study of cytomegalovirus exposure and HLA in healthy donors. CDR1 is GTSNPN, CDR2 SVGIG, per germline (reference sequence). The germline V and J ends were trimmed by 5 bases and 4 bases, with 11 bases remaining between them. The CDR3 runs 12 residues. The PCR had 60 Vbeta and 13 Jbeta primers. Data came from immunoSEQ multiplex PCR; TCRdb stores just in-frame clones and leaves some out. The table lists about 110,000 clones, 70% to 80% of them singletons, with 3% to 4% in the top ten. Study-wide results and limits: The majority of TCR sequences were rare, yet some public TCRs appeared in many donors.

A note on this clone: The target antigen is unknown.

The sequenced material came from PBMCs. This sequence was found in a woman aged 40 to 49 in good health and CMV-seronegative. V is TRBV30 and J is TRBJ1-1; D is ambiguous. The CDR3 reads CAWADVGTEAFF. CDR3 DNA: TGTGCCTGGGCGGATGTGGGCACTGAAGCTTTCTTT. Variable domain in full (rest from reference TRBV30 and TRBJ1-1): SQTIHQWPATLVQPVGSPLSLECTVEGTSNPNLYWYRQAAGRGLQLLFYSVGIGQISSEVPQNLSASRPQDRQFILSSKKLLLSDSGFYLCAWADVGTEAFFGQGTRLTVV.